This T cell receptor (beta chain) was retrieved from a study of early T cells in non-severe SARS-CoV-2 infection. Study details: Sequencing used unsorted whole-blood bulk RNA, so chains lack pairing. Study-level points and caveats: Anti-spike CD8 responses were favored in VDJdb matching, and private and CD4 specificities were missed.

cDNA molecules, individually, were tagged with unique molecular identifiers. TCRdb used MiXCR to reprocess the 5' RACE reads, holding one entry per CDR3 protein. Counted here are under 70,000 distinct CDR3 sequences, around 10% occurring once; the ten biggest clones make up approximately 4.2%. At least ten counts were recorded for this clonotype. Its specificity is not known. The specimen sequenced was whole blood. The source of this sequence is an adult who was a healthcare worker with PCR-confirmed SARS-CoV-2 infection or an uninfected control (not recorded which).

This CDR3 is CASSRSNQETQYF. Written as DNA, the CDR3 is TGTGCCAGTAGTAGGTCGAACCAAGAGACCCAGTACTTC. The rearrangement joins TRBV19 to TRBJ2-5; D not resolved. Germline values: CDR1 LNHDA, CDR2 SQIVND (reference sequence). The V and J ends lost 4 bases and 0 bases respectively, with 6 bases between them. The CDR3 has 13 residues.